This T cell receptor (beta chain) stems from a study of blood T cell repertoires in COVID-19. Study information: From T cells, B-cell-depleted T cells, or PBMCs came the material, which was cDNA or gDNA.

V was pared by 4 bases and J by 2 bases, with 8 bases of the junction left unmatched. The CDR3 has 16 amino acids. Looked up from germline, CDR1 is LGHNA and CDR2 is YNFKEQ. This table comes from immunoSEQ multiplex PCR, and its TCRdb copy is limited to in-frame clones, with some not included. The table records about 140,000 clones, roughly 80% of them present only once. The chain couples TRBV4-2 to TRBJ2-3, with 8 bases matching TRBD2. Material for sequencing was peripheral blood. The sequence was obtained from a human donor in a cohort sampled during active COVID-19. The DNA of the CDR3 is TGTGCCAGCAGCCCTTCGCCGGGGGGGCCCACAGATACGCAGTATTTT. Protein sequence: CASSPSPGGPTDTQYF.